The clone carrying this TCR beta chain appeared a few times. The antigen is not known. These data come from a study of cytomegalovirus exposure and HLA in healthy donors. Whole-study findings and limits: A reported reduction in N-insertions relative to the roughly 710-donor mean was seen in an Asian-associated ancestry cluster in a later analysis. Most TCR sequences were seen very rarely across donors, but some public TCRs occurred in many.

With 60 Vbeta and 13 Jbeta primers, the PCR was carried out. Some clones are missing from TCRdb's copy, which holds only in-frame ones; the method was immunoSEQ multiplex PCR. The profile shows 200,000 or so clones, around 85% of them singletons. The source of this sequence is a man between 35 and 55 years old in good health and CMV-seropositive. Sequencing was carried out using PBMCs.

CDR3 nucleotides: TGTGCCAGCAGTTACCAGGGGCGGACTGAAGCTTTCTTT. This encodes CASSYQGRTEAFF. The V gene is TRBV6-5, the J gene TRBJ1-1; tentative D call: TRBD1 (6 bases). This CDR3 has 13 amino acids. CDR1 and CDR2 from the germline V gene are MNHEY and SVGAGI. Trimming shortened V by 2 bases and J by 5 bases, and 9 bases separated the two germline ends.